One sample yielded the 24 T cell receptor beta chains listed below, sequenced in a study of blood T cells in healthy people across ages. Using a J-beta primer mix together with a sample-barcoded 5' primer, a second PCR was run for roughly 6 to 12 cycles. MiXCR was run by TCRdb on the 5' RACE reads, yielding one entry per CDR3 protein. The repertoire includes fewer than 900,000 distinct CDR3 sequences, 45% to 50% of them detected once, and 30% to 35% sits in the top ten. The sample was blood. Every receptor here comes from a woman aged 55-75 years in good health.

The genes are TRBV27 and TRBJ2-3; TRBD2 matches 8 bases. The CDR3 runs to 15 residues. The germline V gene encodes CDR1 MNHEY and CDR2 SMNVEV (reference sequence). Trimming took 3 bases from V and 4 from J; bases not matched to a gene: 6. The CDR3 region is CASSLEGLAADTQYF. The CDR3 DNA is TGTGCCAGCAGTTTGGAAGGACTAGCTGCAGATACGCAGTATTTT.

The chain combines TRBV4-3 with TRBJ1-1, with a possible D match to TRBD1 (5 bases). This CDR3 region has 13 residues. Looked up from germline, CDR1 is LGHNA and CDR2 is YSLEER. With 5 bases removed from V and 4 bases from J, the gap between germline ends came to 11 bases. CDR3 DNA: TGCGCCAGCAGCGCTACAGGAAGCACTGAAGCTTTCTTT. It specifies CASSATGSTEAFF.

The rearrangement uses TRBV11-1 and TRBJ2-6; no reliable D call. The germline gives CDR1 SGHAT, CDR2 FQDESV (reference sequence). The V end was cut by 1 base, the J end by 0 bases, with 13 bases between. This CDR3 comprises 18 residues. As DNA, the CDR3 is TGTGCCAGCAGCTTAGAGGGCATCCTGAGCTCTGGGGCCAACGTCCTGACTTTC. Protein: CASSLEGILSSGANVLTF.

This clonotype was recorded only once. J is TRBJ2-7 and V is TRBV14; D unclear. V was clipped by 1 base and J by 7 bases, with 14 bases between them. Germline V CDR1 and CDR2: SGHDN, FVKESK. CDR3 length: 14 residues. CDR3 sequence reads: CASSQANSRDEQYF. CDR3 coding DNA: TGTGCCAGCAGCCAAGCGAACTCAAGGGATGAGCAGTACTTC.

The chain uses TRBV24-1 and TRBJ1-2; possible D gene TRBD1, 6 bases. Between the trimmed V and J ends, which lost 4 bases and 0 bases, there was a span of 8 bases. Germline CDR1 reads KGHDR; CDR2 reads SFDVKD. The CDR3 has 14 residues. For the CDR3, the DNA is TGTGCCACCAGTGAGGGGGCGCCTAACTATGGCTACACCTTC. Protein: CATSEGAPNYGYTF.

This clonotype has just a few counts. This rearrangement joins TRBV29-1 to TRBJ2-7; 9 bases are shared with TRBD2. Germline CDR1 reads SQVTM; CDR2 reads ANQGSEA. The CDR3 is 13 residues long. J lost 1 base, V lost 5 bases, and 3 bases had no gene match. DNA for the CDR3: TGCAGCGTTAAGCTAGCGGGATCCTACGAGCAGTACTTC. It specifies CSVKLAGSYEQYF.

V and J are TRBV7-6 and TRBJ1-1; D is possibly TRBD1 (6 bases). The CDR3 sequence is 13 residues long. V was trimmed by 2 bases and J by 7 bases, leaving 11 bases between them. Per germline, CDR1 SGHVS and CDR2 FNYEAQ. CDR3 residues: CASSLWRTDEAFF. The CDR3 nucleotides are TGTGCCAGCAGCTTATGGCGGACAGATGAAGCTTTCTTT.

This clonotype was observed a handful of times. The CDR3: CATSDYSLGETQYF. The CDR3 DNA follows: TGTGCCACCAGTGATTATAGCTTAGGGGAGACCCAGTACTTC. V usage is TRBV24-1 and J usage is TRBJ2-5; no definite D call. CDR1 is KGHDR and CDR2 is SFDVKD in the germline V gene. V was clipped by 2 bases and J by 5 bases, with 11 bases between them. The length of the CDR3 is 14 residues.

In its sample, this clonotype was seen many times. This chain connects TRBV28 to TRBJ2-5; D call uncertain. V was cut by 7 bases and J by 6 bases, with 15 bases left in between. Germline-derived CDR1 and CDR2 are MDHEN and SYDVKM. The CDR3 has 13 residues. CDR3 residues: CASKVRRAKTQYF. DNA for the CDR3: TGTGCCAGCAAGGTTAGACGGGCCAAGACCCAGTACTTC.

The V and J genes are TRBV18 and TRBJ2-5; 9 nucleotides match TRBD1. The end of the DNA aligns better with TRBJ2-1, so the J call may be wrong. Germline V gives CDR1 KGHSH, CDR2 LQKENI. The CDR3 loop spans 15 amino acids. The CDR3 sequence is CASSPSQGAMDEQFF. DNA for the CDR3: TGTGCCAGCTCACCATCACAGGGGGCGATGGATGAGCAGTTCTTC.

The chain uses TRBV25-1 and TRBJ2-1; 11 bases are a match to TRBD2. The CDR3 is 16 residues long. Germline CDR1 is MGHDK and CDR2 is SYGVNS. The junction had 8 bases not matched to a gene; V was cut back by 2 bases and J by 8 bases. The CDR3 DNA reads as TGTGCCAGCAGTGAAGCCGGGACTAGCGGAAATCATGAGCAGTTCTTC. Protein sequence: CASSEAGTSGNHEQFF.

The sample holds many counts of this clonotype. The chain uses TRBV28 and TRBJ2-7, with TRBD1 as a possible D gene (5 bases). This CDR3 is built from 12 residues. V was trimmed by 5 bases and J by 3 bases, leaving 8 bases between them. CDR1 is MDHEN and CDR2 is SYDVKM in the germline V gene. The DNA for the CDR3 is TGTGCCAGCAGTATCAGGGTCTACGAGCAGTACTTC. Protein sequence: CASSIRVYEQYF.

This clonotype occurred a few times. The J gene is TRBJ1-2, the V gene TRBV2, with TRBD1 as a possible D gene (6 bases). V lost 7 bases, J lost 1 base, and 16 bases lay in between. CDR3 length equals 15 residues. Germline lookup yields CDR1 SNHLY and CDR2 FYNNEI. This CDR3 is CASNPRDNYNYGYTF. The DNA of the CDR3 is TGTGCCAGCAATCCCCGGGACAACTATAACTATGGCTACACCTTC. Drawing the rest from reference TRBV2 and TRBJ1-2, the complete variable domain is EPEVTQTPSHQVTQMGQEVILRCVPISNHLYFYWYRQILGQKVEFLVSFYNNEISEKSEIFDDQFSVERPDGSNFTLKIRSTKLEDSAMYFCASNPRDNYNYGYTFGSGTRLTVV.

The V call is TRBV20-1, the J call TRBJ2-5; maybe TRBD2 (5 bases). The J call is uncertain, as TRBJ2-7 better fits the DNA end. Germline loops: CDR1 DFQATT, CDR2 SNEGSKA (reference sequence). This CDR3 has 15 amino acids. CDR3 in DNA: TGCAGTGCTAGGGTCCTCAGAGGACTTTCCTACGAGCAGTACTTC. Translated, it gives CSARVLRGLSYEQYF.

This sequence joins TRBV6-6 and TRBJ2-4; D gene unclear. The better agreement between TRBJ2-7 and the DNA end casts doubt on the J call. The CDR3 runs 13 residues. Germline loops: CDR1 MNHNY, CDR2 SVGAGI (reference sequence). The CDR3 reads CASSYYGSGEQYF. As DNA, the CDR3 is TGTGCCAGCAGTTACTATGGATCTGGCGAGCAGTACTTC.

This clonotype occurred a few times. The chain recombines TRBV6-4 with TRBJ2-5; 9 bases fit TRBD2. V shed 3 bases and J 0 bases; nucleotides not matched to a gene: 2. The V gene's germline CDR1 is MRHNA and CDR2 SNTAGT. This CDR3 is built from 15 residues. CDR3 region: CASSELAGHQETQYF. Written as DNA, the CDR3 is TGTGCCAGCAGTGAACTAGCGGGCCACCAAGAGACCCAGTACTTC.

V and J are TRBV25-1 and TRBJ1-1; TRBD1 matches 7 bases. Trimming at V came to 3 bases and at J to 3 bases, leaving 4 bases not matched to a gene. Per germline, CDR1 MGHDK and CDR2 SYGVNS. This CDR3 is 14 amino acids long. CDR3 nucleotides: TGTGCCAGCAGTGAGCTTGACAGGGACACTGAAGCTTTCTTT. This codes for CASSELDRDTEAFF. Based on the CDR3 plus reference TRBV25-1 and TRBJ1-1, the full variable domain is EADIYQTPRYLVIGTGKKITLECSQTMGHDKMYWYQQDPGMELHLIHYSYGVNSTEKGDLSSESTVSRIRTEHFPLTLESARPSHTSQYLCASSELDRDTEAFFGQGTRLTVV.

The V gene is TRBV20-1, the J gene TRBJ2-5, with TRBD2 identical over 8 bases. After removal of 7 bases from V and 5 bases from J, the junction contained 6 bases not matched to a gene. This CDR3 spans 12 amino acids. The germline CDR1 and CDR2 sequences are DFQATT and SNEGSKA (reference sequence). The CDR3 region is CSGAGGGETQYF. CDR3 DNA sequence: TGCAGTGGTGCGGGAGGAGGGGAGACCCAGTACTTC.

The genes are TRBV18 and TRBJ2-2; 9 positions agree with TRBD1. J was trimmed by 1 base and V by 0 bases; bases with no gene match: 3. CDR3 length: 17 amino acids. Germline-derived CDR1 and CDR2 are KGHSH and LQKENI. The CDR3 protein is CASSPPPGQGNTGELFF. Written as DNA, the CDR3 is TGTGCCAGCTCACCACCGCCGGGACAGGGGAACACCGGGGAGCTGTTTTTT. The entire variable domain, with the rest obtained from reference TRBV18 and TRBJ2-2, is as follows: NAGVMQNPRHLVRRRGQEARLRCSPMKGHSHVYWYRQLPEEGLKFMVYLQKENIIDESGMPKERFSAEFPKEGPSILRIQQVVRGDSAAYFCASSPPPGQGNTGELFFGEGSRLTVL.

As concerns this clonotype: This clone may be a read error of a much larger clone one base away. The rearrangement uses TRBV27 and TRBJ2-7; D might be TRBD1 (6 bases). This CDR3 spans 16 amino acids. Per the germline V gene, CDR1 is MNHEY and CDR2 is SMNVEV (reference sequence). Written as DNA, the CDR3 is TGTGCCAGCAAACCTCCTAGACAGGCGAGCTCCTACGAGCGGTACTTC. Amino acid sequence: CASKPPRQASSYERYF.

The V call is TRBV6-2 or TRBV6-3, the J call TRBJ1-2, with D uncertain. Trimming removed 7 bases at V and 8 bases at J, with 17 bases between. Germline assignment: CDR1 MNHEY and CDR2 SVGEGT. The CDR3 totals 13 residues. The CDR3 DNA reads as TGTGCCAGCACCACCAGTGAGGTGTGCGGCTACACCTTC. Translated, it gives CASTTSEVCGYTF.

In the case of this clonotype: Its ends do not fully match the called genes, so a read error is possible. The V call is TRBV12-3 or TRBV12-4, the J call TRBJ2-6, with 11 bases that match TRBD2. The CDR3 covers 18 residues. CDR3 loop: CASSRTSGPALEADVLTF. CDR3 in DNA: TGTGCCAGCAGTCGGACTAGCGGGCCCGCCCTGGAGGCCGACGTCCTGACTTTC.

Only a few counts were recorded for this clonotype. The chain employs TRBV6-2 or TRBV6-3 and TRBJ2-7; either TRBD1 or TRBD2 may fit D (5 bases each). Trimming left V 4 bases short and J 2 bases short, with 21 bases between. CDR1 is MNHEY and CDR2 is SVGEGT in the germline V gene. CDR3 length equals 17 residues. The CDR3 DNA reads TGTGCCAGCAGTTTACCCTTTTCGGGACCCACTACCTACGAGCAGTACTTC. Translated: CASSLPFSGPTTYEQYF.

This chain joins TRBV4-3 and TRBJ1-6; unclear D gene. CDR1 and CDR2 from the germline V gene are LGHNA and YSLEER. Trimming stripped 1 base from V and 7 bases from J, with 2 bases between. This CDR3 spans 12 amino acids. The CDR3 nucleotides are TGCGCCAGCAGCCAAGTCAATTCACCCCTCCACTTT. Translated, it gives CASSQVNSPLHF.